This T cell receptor (beta chain) was identified in a study of response to subunit inactivated influenza vaccine. TCRdb itself ran the RT-PCR reads through MiXCR, one entry per CDR3 protein. The table includes 200,000 to 300,000 distinct CDR3 sequences, 10% to 15% detected once. On this clonotype: Antigen unknown.

Study observations and caveats: Authors suggested seasonal influenza vaccinations each recruit few new T cells.

V was shortened by 2 bases and J by 4 bases, with 6 bases between the two germline ends. From germline, CDR1 is MDHEN and CDR2 SYDVKM. CDR3 length equals 12 residues. The starting material was non-naive T cells sorted from PBMCs, obtained approximately 15 days before vaccination. The origin of this receptor is a man aged 50-59 years who received an inactivated influenza vaccine. The V call is TRBV28, the J call TRBJ2-7; D remains unclear. CDR3: CASSLAHYEQYF. As DNA, the CDR3 is TGTGCCAGCAGTTTAGCTCATTACGAGCAGTACTTC.